This T cell receptor beta chain was captured by sequencing in a study of cytomegalovirus exposure and HLA in healthy donors. Findings and caveats of the study: Subsequent analysis revealed that first-cohort TCR clusters tended to co-occur in the 100 to 150 validation repertoires.

The germline CDR1 and CDR2 sequences are SGHTA and FQGTGA. Losses at the gene ends were 3 bases for V and 5 bases for J; bases not matched to a gene: 10. The CDR3 is made up of 16 amino acids. This clone was recorded a few times. No antigen is known for it. The protocol was immunoSEQ multiplex PCR, while the TCRdb copy is restricted to in-frame clones and leaves out a portion. This sample yields about 330,000 clones, of which 86% are seen a single time; around 0.84% belongs to the top ten. The sample taken for sequencing was PBMCs. V usage is TRBV7-3 and J usage is TRBJ2-7, with 10 bases matching TRBD1. This TCR came from a young woman in good health and CMV-seronegative. Here the CDR3 reads CASSLGKGTGDDEQYF. The CDR3 nucleotides read TGTGCCAGCAGCTTGGGTAAAGGGACAGGGGACGACGAGCAGTACTTC.